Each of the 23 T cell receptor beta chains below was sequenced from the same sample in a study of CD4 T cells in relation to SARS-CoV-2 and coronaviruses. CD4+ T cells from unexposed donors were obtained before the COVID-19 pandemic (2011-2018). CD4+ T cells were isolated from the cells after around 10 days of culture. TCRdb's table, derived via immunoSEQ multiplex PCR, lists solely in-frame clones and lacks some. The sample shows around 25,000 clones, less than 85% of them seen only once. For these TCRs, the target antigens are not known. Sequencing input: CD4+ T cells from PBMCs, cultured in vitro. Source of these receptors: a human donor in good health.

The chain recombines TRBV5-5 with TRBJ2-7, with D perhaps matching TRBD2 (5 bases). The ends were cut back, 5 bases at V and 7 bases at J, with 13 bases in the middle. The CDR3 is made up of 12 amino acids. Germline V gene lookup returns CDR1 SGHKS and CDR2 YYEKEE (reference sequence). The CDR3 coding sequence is TGTGCCAGCAGGAACCCCCCGGGGGAGCAGTACTTC. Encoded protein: CASRNPPGEQYF.

The CDR3 DNA follows: TGCGCCAGCGGGCCGGAGAATTATGGCTACACCTTC. Protein product: CASGPENYGYTF. The chain uses TRBV5-1 and TRBJ1-2; D ambiguous. There are 12 residues in the CDR3. Germline values: CDR1 SGHRS, CDR2 YFSETQ. The V gene lost 7 bases and the J gene lost 5 bases, with 12 bases spanning the gap.

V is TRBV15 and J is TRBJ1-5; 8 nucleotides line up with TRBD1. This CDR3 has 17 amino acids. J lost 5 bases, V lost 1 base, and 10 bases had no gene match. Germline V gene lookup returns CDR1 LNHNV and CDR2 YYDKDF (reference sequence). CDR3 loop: CATSRAVRQGAYQPQHF. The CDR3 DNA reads TGTGCCACCAGCAGAGCTGTGAGGCAGGGGGCTTATCAGCCCCAGCATTTT.

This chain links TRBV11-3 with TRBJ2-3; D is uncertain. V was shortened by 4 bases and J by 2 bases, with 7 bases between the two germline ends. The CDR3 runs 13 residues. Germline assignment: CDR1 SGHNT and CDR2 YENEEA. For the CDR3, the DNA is TGTGCCAGCAGCTCCACCTCCACAGATACGCAGTATTTT. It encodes CASSSTSTDTQYF.

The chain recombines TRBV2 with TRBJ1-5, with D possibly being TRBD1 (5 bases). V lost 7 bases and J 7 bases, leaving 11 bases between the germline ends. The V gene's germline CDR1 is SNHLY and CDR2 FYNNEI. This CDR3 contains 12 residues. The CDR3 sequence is CASKGAVQPQHF. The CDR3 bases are TGTGCCAGCAAAGGGGCCGTACAGCCCCAGCATTTT.

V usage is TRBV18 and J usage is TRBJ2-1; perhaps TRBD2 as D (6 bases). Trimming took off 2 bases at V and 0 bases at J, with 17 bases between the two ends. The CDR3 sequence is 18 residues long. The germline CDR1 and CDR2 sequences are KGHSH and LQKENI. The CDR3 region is CASSPRGLRGSSYNEQFF. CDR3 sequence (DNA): TGTGCCAGCTCACCAAGAGGATTACGGGGGAGCTCCTACAATGAGCAGTTCTTC.

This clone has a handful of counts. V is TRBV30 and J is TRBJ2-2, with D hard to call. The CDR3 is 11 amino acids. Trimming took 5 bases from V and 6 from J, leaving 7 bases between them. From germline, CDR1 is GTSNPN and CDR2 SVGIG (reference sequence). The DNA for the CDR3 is TGTGCCTGGGCTCCGTCCGGGGAGCTGTTTTTT. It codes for CAWAPSGELFF.

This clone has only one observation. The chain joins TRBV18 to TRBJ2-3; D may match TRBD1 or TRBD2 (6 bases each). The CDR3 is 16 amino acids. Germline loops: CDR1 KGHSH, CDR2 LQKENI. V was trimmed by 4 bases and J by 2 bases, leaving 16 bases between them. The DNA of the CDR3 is TGTGCCAGCTCACGACAGGAGGGCCGAGACACAGATACGCAGTATTTT. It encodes CASSRQEGRDTDTQYF.

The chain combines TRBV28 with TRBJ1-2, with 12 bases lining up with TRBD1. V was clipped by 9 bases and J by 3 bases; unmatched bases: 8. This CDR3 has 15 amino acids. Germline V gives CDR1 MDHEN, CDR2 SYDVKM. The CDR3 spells CASQTGTGGHYGYTF. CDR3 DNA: TGTGCCAGTCAAACCGGGACAGGGGGCCACTATGGCTACACCTTC.

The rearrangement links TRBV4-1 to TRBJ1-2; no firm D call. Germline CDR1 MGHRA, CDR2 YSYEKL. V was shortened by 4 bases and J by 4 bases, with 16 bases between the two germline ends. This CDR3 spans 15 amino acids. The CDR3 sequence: CASSPSFTDSYGYTF. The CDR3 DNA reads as TGCGCCAGCAGCCCAAGCTTTACCGACTCCTATGGCTACACCTTC.

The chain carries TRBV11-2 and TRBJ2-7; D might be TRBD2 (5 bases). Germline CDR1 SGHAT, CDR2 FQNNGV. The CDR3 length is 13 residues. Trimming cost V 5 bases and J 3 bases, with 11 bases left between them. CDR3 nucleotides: TGTGCCAGCAGCGCTGGACTCATCTACGAGCAGTACTTC. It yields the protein CASSAGLIYEQYF.

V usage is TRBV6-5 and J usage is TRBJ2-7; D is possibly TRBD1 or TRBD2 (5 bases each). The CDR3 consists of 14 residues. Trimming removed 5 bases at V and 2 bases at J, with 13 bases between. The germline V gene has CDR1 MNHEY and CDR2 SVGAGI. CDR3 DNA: TGTGCCAGCAGTCCATGGGACGAACCCTACGAGCAGTACTTC. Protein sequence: CASSPWDEPYEQYF.

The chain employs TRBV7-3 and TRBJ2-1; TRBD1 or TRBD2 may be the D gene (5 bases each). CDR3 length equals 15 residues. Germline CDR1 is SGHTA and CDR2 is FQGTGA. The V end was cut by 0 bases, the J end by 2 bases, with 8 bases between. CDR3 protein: CASSLTWGTYNEQFF. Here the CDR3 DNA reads TGTGCCAGCAGCTTAACGTGGGGGACCTACAATGAGCAGTTCTTC.

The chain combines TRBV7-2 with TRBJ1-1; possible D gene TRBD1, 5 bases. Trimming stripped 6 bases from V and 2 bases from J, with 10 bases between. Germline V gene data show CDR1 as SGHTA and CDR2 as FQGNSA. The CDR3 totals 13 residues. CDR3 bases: TGTGCCAGCAGGATCGACAGTAACACTGAAGCTTTCTTT. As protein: CASRIDSNTEAFF.

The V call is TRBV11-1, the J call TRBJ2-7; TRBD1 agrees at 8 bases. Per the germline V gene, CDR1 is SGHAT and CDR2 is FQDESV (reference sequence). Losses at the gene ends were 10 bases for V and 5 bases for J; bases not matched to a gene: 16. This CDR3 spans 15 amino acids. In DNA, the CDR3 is TGTGCCACAGGGACAGGTGATTTGGGGGCCCACGAGCAGTACTTC. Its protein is CATGTGDLGAHEQYF.

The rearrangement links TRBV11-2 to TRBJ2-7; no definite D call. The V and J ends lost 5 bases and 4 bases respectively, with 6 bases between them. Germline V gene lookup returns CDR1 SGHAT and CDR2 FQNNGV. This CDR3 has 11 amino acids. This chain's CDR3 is CASSLTYEQYF. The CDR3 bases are TGTGCCAGCAGCCTTACATACGAGCAGTACTTC.

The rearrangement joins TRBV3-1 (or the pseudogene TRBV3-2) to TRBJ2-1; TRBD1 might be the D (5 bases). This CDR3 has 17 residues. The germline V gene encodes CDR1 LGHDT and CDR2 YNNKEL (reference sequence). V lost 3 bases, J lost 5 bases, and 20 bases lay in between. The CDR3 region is CASSHTFSGFEHNEQFF. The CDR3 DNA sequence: TGTGCCAGCAGCCACACTTTTTCAGGGTTTGAACACAATGAGCAGTTCTTC.

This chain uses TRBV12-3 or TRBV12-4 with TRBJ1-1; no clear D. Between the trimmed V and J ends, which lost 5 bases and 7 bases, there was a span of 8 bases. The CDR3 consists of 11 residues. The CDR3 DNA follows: TGTGCCAGCAGTCTACAGAATGAAGCTTTCTTT. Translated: CASSLQNEAFF.

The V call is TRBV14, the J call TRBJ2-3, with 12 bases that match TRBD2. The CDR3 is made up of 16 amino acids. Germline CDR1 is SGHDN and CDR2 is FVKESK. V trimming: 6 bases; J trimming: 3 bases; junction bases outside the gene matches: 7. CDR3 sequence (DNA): TGTGCCAGCAGTACTCTAGCGGGAGGGAGGACAGATACGCAGTATTTT. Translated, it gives CASSTLAGGRTDTQYF.

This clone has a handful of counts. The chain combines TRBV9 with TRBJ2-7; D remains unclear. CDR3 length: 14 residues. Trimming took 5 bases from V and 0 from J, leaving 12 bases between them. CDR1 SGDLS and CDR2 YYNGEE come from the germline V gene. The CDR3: CASSSDISSYEQYF. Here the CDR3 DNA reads TGTGCCAGCAGTTCTGACATAAGCTCCTACGAGCAGTACTTC.

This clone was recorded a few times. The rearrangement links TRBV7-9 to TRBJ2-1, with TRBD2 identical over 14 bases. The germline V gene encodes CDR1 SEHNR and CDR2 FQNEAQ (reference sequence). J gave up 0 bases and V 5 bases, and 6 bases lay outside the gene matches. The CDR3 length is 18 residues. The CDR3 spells CASSPGLAGGSSYNEQFF. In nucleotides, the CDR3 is TGTGCCAGCAGCCCAGGACTAGCGGGAGGAAGCTCCTACAATGAGCAGTTCTTC.

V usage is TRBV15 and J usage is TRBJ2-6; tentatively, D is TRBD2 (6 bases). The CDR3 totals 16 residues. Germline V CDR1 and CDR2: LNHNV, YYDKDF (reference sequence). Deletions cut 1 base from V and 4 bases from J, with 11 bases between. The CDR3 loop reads CATSRVGGSGANVLTF. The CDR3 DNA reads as TGTGCCACCAGCAGAGTTGGGGGGTCAGGGGCCAACGTCCTGACTTTC.

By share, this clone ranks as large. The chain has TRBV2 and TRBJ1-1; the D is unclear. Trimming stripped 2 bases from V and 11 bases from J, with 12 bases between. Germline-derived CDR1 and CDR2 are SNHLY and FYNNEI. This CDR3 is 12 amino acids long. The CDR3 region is CASSELWPRAFF. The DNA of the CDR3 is TGTGCCAGCAGTGAATTGTGGCCTCGGGCTTTCTTT.